The entry that follows covers one TCR beta chain sequence. Its specific antigen is unknown. Base qualities are not provided; no much larger clone lies one nucleotide away. The entry originates in a study of cytomegalovirus exposure and HLA in healthy donors (dated by TCRdb to the late 2010s). With respect to the entire study: According to a later analysis, one platform produced both the roughly 110 validation repertoires and the 666 repertoires of the first cohort. The study was designed to test whether signatures of past pathogen exposure could be identified by cataloging public T cell receptors. In addition to the first cohort of several hundred subjects, a separate validation cohort of 120 different subjects was used. The study combined high-throughput TCR immunosequencing, statistical association of individual TCRs with disease status, and machine learning to predict cytomegalovirus infection status. General findings and caveats noted by the study authors: A later analysis found that TCRs clustered in the first cohort also tended to co-occur in the roughly 120 validation repertoires, with just under 95% of cluster scores above 0. The authors suggested that the approach could potentially be generalized to other disease states and immunological phenotypes. The study listed 164 TCR beta chains as associated with cytomegalovirus. All 120 or so repertoires were used to score co-occurrence in the validation cohort in a later analysis, because that analysis had no HLA typing for the cohort. The classifier was reported to diagnose cytomegalovirus status with high specificity and sensitivity in both the original cohort and the validation cohort. Most TCR sequences were seen in very few donors, while some public TCRs were found in many individuals. In vitro tests confirmed that a few of the cytomegalovirus-associated TCR beta chains recognize cytomegalovirus antigens.

Germline trimming: 2 bases from V, 1 base from J; junction bases outside gene matches: 13. The cysteine opens and the phenylalanine closes a CDR3 of 18 amino acids. Left in the record is the CDR3 DNA by itself, 54 bases read in frame from the first base. In the germline V gene, CDR1 corresponds to SGHAT and CDR2 to FQNNGV. To prepare the library, the immunoSEQ multiplex PCR assay was applied. The authors' pipeline ran thus. A statistical classification framework was built to diagnose cytomegalovirus status from the catalog of TCR beta chain sequences. TCRdb stores this immuneACCESS table with in-frame sequences only. Part of the clones is absent; in the studies checked, under half of the shortfall reflects unresolved V genes, and no reason is known for the rest. V, J and clone size derive from that table, while D and trimming were established from the DNA sequence. Counted in this sample were around 130,000 clones; roughly 90% of them appeared once. The ten top clones hold roughly 1.4% of the sample.

The donors belonged to the validation cohort of over a hundred subjects, which was separate from the roughly 670-subject first cohort. The clonotype comes from a man aged 25-45 years in good health and CMV-seronegative. Sequenced: PBMCs. The rearranged segments are TRBV11-2 and TRBJ2-5, with 7 bases aligning to TRBD2. Read as DNA, the sequence is TGTGCCAGCAGCTTAAGGGGAGTGGCGGGAGTCCTCCAAGAGACCCAGTACTTC. This gives the protein CASSLRGVAGVLQETQYF.